This is a list of T cell receptor beta chains from one sample in a study of cytomegalovirus exposure and HLA in healthy donors. The protocol was immunoSEQ multiplex PCR, while the TCRdb copy is restricted to in-frame clones and leaves out a portion. This table has fewer than 120,000 clones, 60% to 85% appearing once. Sample: PBMCs. The receptor set was obtained from a woman aged 55-69 years in good health and CMV-seropositive. Both conserved end residues are part of each CDR3. A D gene is named only where the DNA matches it firmly. Only some rows state a clone size, as once, few, many or a class for expanded clones.

DNA	CDR3	D	J	size	V
TGTGCCAGCAGCACACTCAGGGACTCTGGAAACACCATATATTTT	CASSTLRDSGNTIYF	NA	TRBJ1-3	NA	TRBV11-2
TGTGCCAGCACCCACCTCTCCAGGGGAAGGACTGAAGCTTTCTTT	CASTHLSRGRTEAFF	NA	TRBJ1-1	once	TRBV6-5
TGTGCCAGTAGTATTCGGGTAGAGTTTAGTCTTGATATGAACACTGAAGCTTTCTTT	CASSIRVEFSLDMNTEAFF	NA	TRBJ1-1	NA	TRBV19
TGTGCCAGCACGAGTATGCAGTCTAGACCCGGGGAGCTGTTTTTT	CASTSMQSRPGELFF	NA	TRBJ2-2	NA	TRBV6-5
TGTGCCAGCAGTTTTTTCGGGACAGCGACCGGGGAGCTGTTTTTT	CASSFFGTATGELFF	TRBD1	TRBJ2-2	NA	TRBV6-5
TGTGCCAGCAGCCCCTATCGGGGGACTAGCTACAATGAGCAGTTCTTC	CASSPYRGTSYNEQFF	TRBD2	TRBJ2-1	NA	TRBV11-2
TGTGCCAGCAGCTTTGGGGAGAATGAGCAGTTCTTC	CASSFGENEQFF	NA	TRBJ2-1	once	TRBV7-6
TGTGCCAGCAGCTTAGCGAGTTTCTCCTACGAGCAGTACTTC	CASSLASFSYEQYF	NA	TRBJ2-7	NA	TRBV7-2
TGTGCCAGCAGCCCGGACACGAACACTGAAGCTTTCTTT	CASSPDTNTEAFF	NA	TRBJ1-1	NA	TRBV11-2
TGCGCCAGCAGCCCCTTACTAGCGGGAGGTTACAATGAGCAGTTCTTC	CASSPLLAGGYNEQFF	TRBD2	TRBJ2-1	NA	TRBV5-1
TGCGCCAGCAGCTTGGGGGGGGAAAACTATGGCTACACCTTC	CASSLGGENYGYTF	NA	TRBJ1-2	NA	TRBV5-1
TGTGCCACCAGCAGAGGGGGCCCAATGAACACTGAAGCTTTCTTT	CATSRGGPMNTEAFF	NA	TRBJ1-1	NA	TRBV15
TGTGCCAGCAGTTTATCCGCAGGGGGATATGGCTACACCTTC	CASSLSAGGYGYTF	TRBD1	TRBJ1-2	NA	TRBV28
TGTGCCAGCAGACAACTGAGAAGCGATGAGCAGTTCTTC	CASRQLRSDEQFF	NA	TRBJ2-1	NA	TRBV6-5
TGTGCCAGCAGCGCCGACCGGGGAATGGGCTTCTTC	CASSADRGMGFF	NA	TRBJ2-7	NA	TRBV6-1
TGTGCCAGCAACGGGTATATCAGAAGTGGCTACACCTTC	CASNGYIRSGYTF	NA	TRBJ1-2	NA	TRBV6-5
TGCGCCAGCGGACCTTGGAGTAGGGGCGGGGAGCTGTTTTTT	CASGPWSRGGELFF	NA	TRBJ2-2	NA	TRBV5-1
TGTGCCAGCAGTTACCTTCAGGGTACGTACGAGCAGTACTTC	CASSYLQGTYEQYF	NA	TRBJ2-7	NA	TRBV6-5
TGCGCCAGCACCCTACTAGCGGGGAACACCGGGGAGCTGTTTTTT	CASTLLAGNTGELFF	TRBD2	TRBJ2-2	NA	TRBV5-1
TGTGCCAGCACCCTCACGAGCTCCTATAATTCACCCCTCCACTTT	CASTLTSSYNSPLHF	NA	TRBJ1-6	NA	TRBV6-5
TGTGCCATCAGAGACCTAGCGGGAGTCAGTGAGCAGTACTTC	CAIRDLAGVSEQYF	TRBD2	TRBJ2-7	NA	TRBV10-3
TGTGCCAGCAGCTTTCCCACAGGGGGCTACGAGCAGTACTTC	CASSFPTGGYEQYF	TRBD1	TRBJ2-7	NA	TRBV5-6
TGTGCCAGCAGCCCCCTTAGCGGGAGGGCCTACAATGAGCAGTTCTTC	CASSPLSGRAYNEQFF	TRBD2	TRBJ2-1	NA	TRBV27
TGCGCCAGCAGCGAACGGGGGGAGCAGTTCTTC	CASSERGEQFF	NA	TRBJ2-1	NA	TRBV5-1
TGTGCCAGCAGTCGACAGCCCGGGGAGCTGTTTTTT	CASSRQPGELFF	NA	TRBJ2-2	NA	TRBV2
TGTGCCAGCTCATCTGCCGGGACAGGGGTGGCCTATGGCTACACCTTC	CASSSAGTGVAYGYTF	TRBD1	TRBJ1-2	NA	TRBV18
TGTGCCAGCACCCTTGGACTAGCTACGGGTGGGGGCCTCTTC	CASTLGLATGGGLF	TRBD2	TRBJ2-1	NA	TRBV2
TGTGCCAGCAGAAAATCCGGCACTGAAGCTTTCTTT	CASRKSGTEAFF	NA	TRBJ1-1	few	TRBV6-5
TGCGCCAGCACCCCCCCGGGTGATACCTACGAGCAGTACTTC	CASTPPGDTYEQYF	NA	TRBJ2-7	few	TRBV23-1
TGTGCCAGCAGCTTAGTGTACAGGGGGGCGAACACCGGGGAGCTGTTTTTT	CASSLVYRGANTGELFF	TRBD1	TRBJ2-2	NA	TRBV7-8
TGTGCCAGCAGCAGACTAGCGGGAGCCCTCTCATCGGATGAGCAGTTCTTC	CASSRLAGALSSDEQFF	NA	TRBJ2-1	NA	TRBV21-1
TGTGCCAGCAGCTTGGGCCCCGCGACAGGGTACGGGGATGAAGCTTTCTTT	CASSLGPATGYGDEAFF	TRBD1	TRBJ1-1	NA	TRBV5-4
TGTGCCAGCAGCTCCACGGTCCGGGACTCATGGTTCTTC	CASSSTVRDSWFF	NA	TRBJ2-1	NA	TRBV7-2
TGTGCCAGTAGTGTCTGGACTTCAGAGCAGTTCTTC	CASSVWTSEQFF	NA	TRBJ2-1	NA	TRBV19
TGCGCCAGCAGCTGGACTAGCGGGAGATCAGATGAGCAGTTCTTC	CASSWTSGRSDEQFF	TRBD2	TRBJ2-1	NA	TRBV5-1
TGTGCCAGCTCACCACCCTACGCAGGGGACTATAATGGGGAGCAGTACTTC	CASSPPYAGDYNGEQYF	NA	TRBJ2-7	NA	TRBV18
TGTGCCAGCAGGTCCGGGACAGCTTATGGCTACACCTTC	CASRSGTAYGYTF	TRBD1	TRBJ1-2	NA	TRBV6-1
TGTGCCAGCAGCCAAGTGGTTTCGTCGGGGATTAGCGGGAGTCGAACAGATACGCAGTATTTT	CASSQVVSSGISGSRTDTQYF	TRBD2	TRBJ2-3	NA	TRBV4-2
TGCGCCAGCGCGGAAAGTATAGGGGGCGATTTGGAGACCCAGTACTTC	CASAESIGGDLETQYF	TRBD1	TRBJ2-5	NA	TRBV5-1
TGTGCCAGCATCCGATTCGGGTCTGAAGCTTTCTTT	CASIRFGSEAFF	NA	TRBJ1-1	few	TRBV5-6
TGTGCCAGCAGCGCAGACGGGTTCAGTCGTGAAAAACTGTTTTTT	CASSADGFSREKLFF	NA	TRBJ1-4	NA	TRBV7-9
TGTGCCAGCAGCTTAACGGCACAGGGGGCGCTTAGGAGGCAAGAGACCCAGTACTTC	CASSLTAQGALRRQETQYF	TRBD1	TRBJ2-5	NA	TRBV7-2
TGTGCCAGCGGGGGGACTAGCAGTTACAATGAGCAGTTCTTC	CASGGTSSYNEQFF	TRBD2	TRBJ2-1	NA	TRBV2
TGTGCCAGTAGCCTTACCGGGGAGCTGTTTTTT	CASSLTGELFF	NA	TRBJ2-2	NA	TRBV19
TGTGCCAGCAGTTATGCAGAGGGCACCGGGGAGCTGTTTTTT	CASSYAEGTGELFF	NA	TRBJ2-2	NA	TRBV6-5
TGTGCTAGTGGTAGGGCAGGGATCCCCTTC	CASGRAGIPF	NA	TRBJ1-2	NA	TRBV12-5
TGTGCCAGCAGCTGGGACAGGTCCCAGTATTTT	CASSWDRSQYF	TRBD1	TRBJ2-3	NA	TRBV11-1
TGTGCCAGCAGTTTATACCGGGACACAGCCTACGAGCAGTACTTC	CASSLYRDTAYEQYF	NA	TRBJ2-7	NA	TRBV27
TGTGCCAGCACATCCTCACAGGGTCCGGCGAACACCGGGGAGCTGTTTTTT	CASTSSQGPANTGELFF	NA	TRBJ2-2	NA	TRBV2
TGTGCCAGCAGCACTAGCGGGGGGGCAGATACGCAGTATTTT	CASSTSGGADTQYF	TRBD2	TRBJ2-3	NA	TRBV5-6
TGTGCCAGCAGCCCCGGACAGGGGAGTAGAAACACCATATATTTT	CASSPGQGSRNTIYF	TRBD1	TRBJ1-3	many	TRBV2
TGCGCCAGCAGGCCGGGAGGAGCCCCGGGGGGCTACACCTTC	CASRPGGAPGGYTF	NA	TRBJ1-2	once	TRBV4-1